This T cell receptor beta chain was documented in a study of T cell responses to AZD1222 COVID-19 vaccine listed by TCRdb under 2021. For the study in its entirety: A total of 233 trial participants underwent TCR sequencing, of whom 200 to 220 received two doses of AZD1222 and around 26 received two doses of the MenACWY control vaccine. Trial participants were enrolled into age subgroups of 18-55, 56-69 and 70-plus years, which contained about 150, 27 and 61 TCR-sequenced participants, respectively. Beyond this particular receptor, the publication reports: After two AZD1222 doses, both the breadth and the depth of spike-specific TCRs were significantly higher than at day 0 and than in MenACWY recipients. In the small 56-69-year group, the increase in depth fell short of significance, most likely because of low power. Participants were mostly white British and included more females than males, and it was suggested by the authors that clonal diversity may have been underestimated. The vaccine-associated CD4 TCRs covered the entire spike protein, and the dominant responses fell in regions 160-218 and 743-854. Reportedly, close to half of the unique spike-specific TCRs recognized epitopes lying outside the regions that are mutated in the B.1.351 and B.1.1.7 variants. Conclusions about previously exposed vaccinees are limited, since just five to seven AZD1222 recipients were seropositive for SARS-CoV-2 at baseline. Because no day 14 peak-response samples were available, the repertoires could be characterized only after the peak T cell response.

The time point label here, explained by the study, means: about 28 days (+/-7) after the second vaccine dose. Because spike-specific TCR depth and breadth did not differ between the two schedules, AZD1222 recipients who got a second dose at roughly 4 weeks were pooled with those who got a second dose at roughly 12 weeks. Samples from vaccinated people were obtained from the UK trials COV001 and COV002, which included a single-blind randomized controlled phase 2/3 trial of AZD1222 (ChAdOx1 nCoV-19) in healthy adults. Trial participant PBMC samples were collected at day 0 and day 28 after the second dose for TCRbeta chain sequencing. Relative to germline, V is 4 bases shorter and J is 0 bases shorter, with 13 bases between their ends. Spanning cysteine to phenylalanine, the CDR3 consists of 14 amino acids. This entry keeps only the CDR3 DNA: 42 bases, framed from base 1. The germline V gene specifies SQVTM as CDR1 and ANQGSEA as CDR2.

The CDR3 regions of human TCRbeta chains were subjected to immunosequencing. As for the original processing: TCRs in the repertoires were matched against a reference library of SARS-CoV-2-specific TCRs that had been generated with the MIRA antigen-specificity platform. Breadth was defined as the fraction of unique TCRs that were SARS-CoV-2-associated, and depth was defined as the fraction of total T cells that were SARS-CoV-2-associated. Each spike-specific TCR was assigned to its reactive spike region and to a CD4 or CD8 class using the MIRA data. Log10-transformed breadth and depth values were compared by one-way ANOVA with Sidak's multiple comparisons tests. TCRdb stores this immuneACCESS table with in-frame sequences only. Part of the clones is absent; in the studies checked, under half of the shortfall reflects unresolved V genes, and no reason is known for the rest. The DNA gave D and trimming, while V, J and clone size come from that table. This sample lists about 150,000 clones; approximately 92% were detected once. Of the sample, 3% to 3.5% is held by the ten largest clones.

Concerning this clone: Its antigen is still unknown. No base-level quality is on record; no much larger clone is a single base apart.

The rearrangement combines TRBV29-1 with TRBJ2-7, with no confidently assigned D gene. The starting material was peripheral blood, obtained 28 days after the second AZD1222 dose. The sequence came from an adult who received the AZD1222 COVID-19 vaccine. The DNA sequence is TGCAGCGTTGTCGTCTCCTTGTACTCCTACGAGCAGTACTTC. This encodes CSVVVSLYSYEQYF.